This T cell receptor (beta chain) was identified during a study of blood T cell repertoires in COVID-19. Study-wide context: Some COVID-19 samples were acute and others convalescent; all came from the United States, Italy and Spain. T cells, B-cell-depleted T cells, or PBMCs supplied cDNA or gDNA.

The V and J ends lost 5 bases and 0 bases respectively, with 10 bases between them. CDR3 length: 15 amino acids. Germline V CDR1 and CDR2: KGHDR, SFDVKD. Per the original methods: Nucleated cell counts were estimated from reference gene primer amplification. Some clones are missing from TCRdb's copy, which holds only in-frame ones; the method was immunoSEQ multiplex PCR. V, J and clone size derive from that table, while D and trimming were established from the DNA sequence. The sample carries about 6,400 clones, 84% recorded once. The TCR was taken from a human donor with active COVID-19. The donor label of this sample is uncertain. The genes are TRBV24-1 and TRBJ1-5; D not certain. What was sequenced was peripheral blood. The CDR3 bases are TGTGCCACCAGTGGCTGCGTTGATAGCAATCAGCCCCAGCATTTT. Translating it yields CATSGCVDSNQPQHF.